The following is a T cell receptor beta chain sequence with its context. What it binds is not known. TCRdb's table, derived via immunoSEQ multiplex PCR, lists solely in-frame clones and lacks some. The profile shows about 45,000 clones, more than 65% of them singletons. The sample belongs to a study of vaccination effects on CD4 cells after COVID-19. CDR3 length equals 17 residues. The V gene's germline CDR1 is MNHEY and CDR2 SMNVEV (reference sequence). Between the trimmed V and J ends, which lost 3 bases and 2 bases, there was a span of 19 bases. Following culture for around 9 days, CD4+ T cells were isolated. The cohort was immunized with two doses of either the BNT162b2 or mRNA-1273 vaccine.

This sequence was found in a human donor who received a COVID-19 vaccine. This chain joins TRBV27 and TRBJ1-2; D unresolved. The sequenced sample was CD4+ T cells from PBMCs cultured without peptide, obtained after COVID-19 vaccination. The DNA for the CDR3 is TGTGCCAGCAGTTTGAGAACTCTGGGCAGAGGAAACTATGGCTACACCTTC. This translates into CASSLRTLGRGNYGYTF.